The clone carrying this T cell receptor (beta chain) was counted between two and nine times. This record belongs to a study of T-cell reconstitution after alpha-beta-depleted transplantation in children. Molecular barcoding with unique molecular identifiers was used for the TCRbeta library. TCRdb re-derived calls from the PCR reads in MiXCR, one entry per CDR3 protein. The profile shows over 100,000 distinct CDR3 sequences, approximately 10% of them singletons. The clonotype was recovered from a boy aged 2-9 years with acute lymphoblastic leukemia, due to receive a stem cell transplant. The sequenced sample was PBMCs, obtained before TCRalphabeta/CD19-depleted stem cell transplant.

CDR3 sequence reads: CASSFGQGASNQPQHF. The DNA for the CDR3 is TGTGCCAGCAGTTTCGGGCAGGGGGCCAGCAATCAGCCCCAGCATTTT. The chain combines TRBV12-3 or TRBV12-4 with TRBJ1-5; TRBD1 matches at 8 bases. The CDR3 length is 16 residues. V was clipped by 3 bases and J by 1 base; unmatched bases: 5.